This T cell receptor (beta chain) was retrieved from a study of shared clonotypes between healthy human individuals. This clone was seen a single time. Clones were read by immunoSEQ multiplex PCR, and TCRdb kept only the in-frame ones, dropping some. Of a few million clones in the sample, over 90% are singletons; the top ten hold under 0.45%. The CDR3 totals 14 residues. In germline, CDR1 is LNHDA, CDR2 SQIVND (reference sequence). Trimming at V came to 7 bases and at J to 2 bases, leaving 7 bases not matched to a gene. The TCR originated in a man between 18 and 29 years old in good health. Some clones in this sample may be carry-over from other donors' samples. Sequenced: naive CD4+ T cells from PBMCs. Subset: CD45RA+ positively selected. V and J are TRBV19 and TRBJ2-7; 8 bases match TRBD2. The CDR3 sequence: CASTGGAQTYEQYF. CDR3 nucleotide sequence: TGTGCCAGTACCGGGGGGGCACAAACCTACGAGCAGTACTTC.